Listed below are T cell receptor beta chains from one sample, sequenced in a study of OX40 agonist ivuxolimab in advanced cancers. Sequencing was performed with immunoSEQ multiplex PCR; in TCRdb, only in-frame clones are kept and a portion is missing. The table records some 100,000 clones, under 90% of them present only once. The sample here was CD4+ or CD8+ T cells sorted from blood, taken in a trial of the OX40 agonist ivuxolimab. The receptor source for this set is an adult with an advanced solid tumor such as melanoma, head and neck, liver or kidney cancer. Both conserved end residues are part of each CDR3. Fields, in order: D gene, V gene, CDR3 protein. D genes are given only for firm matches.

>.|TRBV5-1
CASSLTGMEDIQYF
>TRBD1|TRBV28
CASSLGDRGSYEQYF
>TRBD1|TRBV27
CASSRTRDSLNEQFF
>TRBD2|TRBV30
CAWSVLGGDYEQYF
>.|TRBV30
CAWRMAPTYEQYF
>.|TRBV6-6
CASSYSRGTSSYEQYF
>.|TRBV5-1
CASIPSAGIADTQYF
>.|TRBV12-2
CASRFRPPREIYTGELFF
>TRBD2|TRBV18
CASSRTSGRGLNEQFF
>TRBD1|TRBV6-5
CASSRPGQVNYEQYF
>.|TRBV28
CASSRRGGVPYEQYF
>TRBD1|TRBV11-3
CASKDRVRQYF
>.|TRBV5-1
CASSLGGADTDTQYF
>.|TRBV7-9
CASSPPRGGRANEQFF
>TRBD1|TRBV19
CASSLGQHRQPQHF
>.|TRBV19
CASSTNRLTYNEQFF
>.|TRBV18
CASSPYQGIADTQYF
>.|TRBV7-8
CASSLAALGETQYF
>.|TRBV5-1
CASSLGDGIQETQYF
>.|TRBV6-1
CASRQFGLGANVLTF
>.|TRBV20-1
CSASREHEQFF
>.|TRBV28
CASSLYRGGYTF
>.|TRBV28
CASSLNGWGVGGYTF
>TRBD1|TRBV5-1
CASSLGQVPANYGYTF
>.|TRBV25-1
CASSRGLKNIQYF
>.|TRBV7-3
CASSLALGNIQYF
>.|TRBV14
CASSRGSSRNTIYF
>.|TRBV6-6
CASSYLVGTEAFF
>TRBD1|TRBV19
CASSISPGTGVKDYEQYF
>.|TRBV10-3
CAISEKVGEPNYGYTF
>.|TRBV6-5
CASGGAGEKLFF
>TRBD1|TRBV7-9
CASSAGTGENEKLFF
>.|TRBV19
CASRSGLTNEKLFF
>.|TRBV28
CTSIESGGANVLTF
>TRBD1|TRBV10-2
CASKPGTDYGYTF
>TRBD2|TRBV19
CASKGLGLNEQFF
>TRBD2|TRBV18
CASSPPSGIQETQYF
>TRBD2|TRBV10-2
CASKKLAGPSNEQFF
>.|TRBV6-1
CASSEHSHYGYTF
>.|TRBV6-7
CASSYESDGFPSYNEQFF
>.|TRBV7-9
CASSLGLGQETQYF
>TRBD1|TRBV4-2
CASSPDRGRGAGNTIYF
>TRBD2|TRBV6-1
CASSERASGNTGELFF
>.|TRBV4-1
CASSPPIGRATEQFF
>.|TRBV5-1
CASSLALGTLNEKLFF
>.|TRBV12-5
CASGLALDTEAFF